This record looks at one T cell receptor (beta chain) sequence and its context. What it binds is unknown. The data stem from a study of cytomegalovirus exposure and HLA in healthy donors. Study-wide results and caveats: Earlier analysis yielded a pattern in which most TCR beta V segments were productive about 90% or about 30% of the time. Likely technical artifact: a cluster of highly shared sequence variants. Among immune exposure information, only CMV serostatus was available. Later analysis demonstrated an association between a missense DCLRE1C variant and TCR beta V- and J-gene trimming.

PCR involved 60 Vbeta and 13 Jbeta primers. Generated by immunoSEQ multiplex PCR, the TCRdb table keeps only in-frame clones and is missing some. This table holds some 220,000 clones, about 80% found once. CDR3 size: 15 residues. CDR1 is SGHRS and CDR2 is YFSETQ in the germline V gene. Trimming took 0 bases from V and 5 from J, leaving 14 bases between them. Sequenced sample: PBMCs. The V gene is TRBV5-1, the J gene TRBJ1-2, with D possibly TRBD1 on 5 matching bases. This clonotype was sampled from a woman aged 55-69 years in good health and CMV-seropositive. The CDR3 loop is CASSLAVGAGYGYTF. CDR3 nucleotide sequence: TGCGCCAGCAGCTTGGCGGTAGGGGCTGGATATGGCTACACCTTC.